This record looks at one T cell receptor (beta chain) sequence and its context. What it binds is not known. TCRdb reprocessed the reads with MiXCR, giving one entry per CDR3 protein. This sample has around 430,000 distinct CDR3 sequences, with 42% found just once. The record originates from a study of T cell repertoires in cytomegalovirus infection. Whole-study findings and limits: HLA-C-restricted CMV-specific TCR beta clonotypes were dominant in the ex vivo response. Identification of carriers of CMV plus the relevant HLA was performed using cumulative public TCR beta family frequency.

Germline CDR1 is SGHTA and CDR2 is FQGNSA. The V gene lost 5 bases and the J gene lost 2 bases, with 13 bases spanning the gap. This CDR3 is built from 14 residues. V gene TRBV7-2 combines with J gene TRBJ2-7; weak D call: TRBD1 (5 bases). The origin of this receptor is a human donor in good health (CMV status not recorded). Some clones in this sample may be carry-over from other donors' samples. The material was cultured PBMCs, obtained from culture after CMV antigen stimulation. CDR3 DNA: TGTGCCAGCAGCCAAAGACAGATAACCTACGAGCAGTACTTC. Translating it yields CASSQRQITYEQYF.